Below are 18 T cell receptor beta chains sequenced from a single sample in a study of control samples from healthy donors and cancer patients. Here immunoSEQ multiplex PCR was the method, and the copy in TCRdb shows in-frame clones only, minus some. The sample lists approximately 70,000 clones; roughly 89% were seen once. Input material: PBMCs. Receptors were obtained from a man aged 60 to 69 with colorectal cancer.

This clone has a handful of counts. This chain connects TRBV6-6 to TRBJ2-7; TRBD1 matches 7 bases. V lost 4 bases, J lost 4 bases, and 7 bases stayed unmatched. The V gene's germline CDR1 is MNHNY and CDR2 SVGAGI (reference sequence). This CDR3 is built from 14 residues. CDR3 DNA: TGTGCCAGCAGTTCCCAGGGGGAGAGGTACGAGCAGTACTTC. It specifies CASSSQGERYEQYF.

The DNA of the CDR3 is TGTGCCAGCAGTCGTCAGACGGGGAACCCCTACAATGAGCAGTTCTTC. Amino acids: CASSRQTGNPYNEQFF. This rearrangement joins TRBV6-6 to TRBJ2-1; TRBD2 might be the D (5 bases). Per the germline V gene, CDR1 is MNHNY and CDR2 is SVGAGI (reference sequence). The CDR3 sequence is 16 residues long. The germline V and J ends were trimmed by 5 bases and 2 bases, with 16 bases remaining between them.

The chain couples TRBV9 to TRBJ2-5, with a possible D match to TRBD2 (7 bases). The CDR3 is made up of 16 amino acids. The V gene lost 3 bases and the J gene lost 2 bases, with 17 bases spanning the gap. CDR1 and CDR2 from the germline V gene are SGDLS and YYNGEE. This CDR3 is CASSAHGGGLQETQYF. The CDR3 DNA sequence: TGTGCCAGCAGCGCCCATGGGGGGGGCCTACAAGAGACCCAGTACTTC.

The J gene is TRBJ2-7, the V gene TRBV27, with 7 bases identical to TRBD1. CDR1 is MNHEY and CDR2 is SMNVEV in the germline V gene (reference sequence). This CDR3 comprises 14 residues. V trimming: 6 bases; J trimming: 3 bases; junction bases outside the gene matches: 8. For the CDR3, the DNA is TGTGCCAGCAGACCGGGACAGAGCTACTACGAGCAGTACTTC. The encoded protein is CASRPGQSYYEQYF.

The rearrangement links TRBV30 to TRBJ1-5; a possible D gene is TRBD1 (6 bases). Trimming removed 5 bases from V and 1 base from J, with 24 bases in between. Germline V lookup: CDR1 GTSNPN, CDR2 SVGIG (reference sequence). The CDR3 sequence is 18 residues long. The CDR3, as DNA: TGTGCCTGGTCGGAGAAGGGCCACAGGGAGAGAAGCAATCAGCCCCAGCATTTT. Protein: CAWSEKGHRERSNQPQHF.

This clone was seen a few times. The V and J genes are TRBV10-3 and TRBJ1-6, with TRBD1 matching 7 bases. This CDR3 has 15 amino acids. Germline lookup yields CDR1 ENHRY and CDR2 SYGVKD. Unmatched junction bases numbered 10, after V lost 7 bases and J lost 7 bases. The CDR3 loop is CAITPGPRGNSPLHF. The CDR3 DNA reads as TGTGCCATCACCCCCGGACCCAGGGGGAATTCACCCCTCCACTTT.

About this clone: Mismatch with germline at one junction end may stem from a read error. This CDR3 reads CAGSSDSGNTIYF. The CDR3 DNA follows: TGTGCCGGCAGCTCCGACAGTGGAAACACCATATATTTT. The chain links TRBV7-9 to TRBJ1-3, with D possibly TRBD1 on 5 matching bases. The CDR3 covers 13 residues. Looked up from germline, CDR1 is SEHNR and CDR2 is FQNEAQ (reference sequence).

The rearrangement uses TRBV3-1 (or the pseudogene TRBV3-2) and TRBJ2-7; D uncertain. V was pared by 4 bases and J by 0 bases, with 4 bases between. Germline lookup yields CDR1 LGHDT and CDR2 YNNKEL (reference sequence). The CDR3 is 12 amino acids. CDR3 residues: CASSLSSYEQYF. Written as DNA, the CDR3 is TGTGCCAGCAGCCTTAGCTCCTACGAGCAGTACTTC.

The chain combines TRBV28 with TRBJ1-2; tentatively, D is TRBD1 (5 bases). Trimming took 8 bases from V and 7 from J, leaving 20 bases between them. The germline V gene has CDR1 MDHEN and CDR2 SYDVKM. The CDR3 has 14 amino acids. The CDR3 sequence: CASSPGGRAGGYTF. In DNA, the CDR3 is TGTGCCAGCTCTCCCGGGGGGAGGGCCGGTGGCTACACCTTC.

This sequence joins TRBV19 and TRBJ2-7; either TRBD1 or TRBD2 may supply D (5 bases each). The V end was cut by 8 bases, the J end by 5 bases, with 22 bases between. Germline V CDR1 and CDR2: LNHDA, SQIVND (reference sequence). The CDR3 consists of 15 residues. The CDR3 region is CASSRGREMKHEQYF. CDR3 nucleotides: TGTGCCAGTTCTCGGGGCAGGGAAATGAAACACGAGCAGTACTTC.

This rearrangement joins TRBV2 to TRBJ1-5, with D perhaps matching TRBD1 (5 bases). This CDR3 contains 13 residues. Trimming shortened V by 6 bases and J by 6 bases, and 12 bases separated the two germline ends. Germline V lookup: CDR1 SNHLY, CDR2 FYNNEI. Here the CDR3 reads CASRGGTVQPQHF. The DNA for the CDR3 is TGTGCCAGCAGGGGGGGGACGGTTCAGCCCCAGCATTTT. The whole variable domain, remainder taken from reference TRBV2 and TRBJ1-5, is EPEVTQTPSHQVTQMGQEVILRCVPISNHLYFYWYRQILGQKVEFLVSFYNNEISEKSEIFDDQFSVERPDGSNFTLKIRSTKLEDSAMYFCASRGGTVQPQHFGDGTRLSIL.

V is TRBV3-1 (or the pseudogene TRBV3-2) and J is TRBJ2-5; the D gene is possibly TRBD1 (5 bases). Per the germline V gene, CDR1 is LGHDT and CDR2 is YNNKEL (reference sequence). Trimming removed 8 bases from V and 3 bases from J, with 16 bases in between. The CDR3 sequence is 14 residues long. The CDR3 nucleotides are TGTGCCAGCGGGGCAGGGTCCGTAAAAGAGACCCAGTACTTC. It yields the protein CASGAGSVKETQYF.

This clone came up a few times. The J gene is TRBJ2-7, the V gene TRBV7-9; D is perhaps TRBD1 (6 bases). CDR3 length: 13 amino acids. Germline assignment: CDR1 SEHNR and CDR2 FQNEAQ (reference sequence). V lost 6 bases to trimming and J lost 4 bases, with 13 bases between them. CDR3 nucleotide sequence: TGTGCCAGCAGGCCTGAGGGGGATTACGAGCAGTACTTC. Encoded protein: CASRPEGDYEQYF.

The chain couples TRBV5-4 to TRBJ2-7; 9 bases are a match to TRBD2. The CDR3 covers 16 residues. With 3 bases clipped from V and 3 bases from J, the junction kept 10 bases outside the gene matches. CDR1 and CDR2 from the germline V gene are SGHNT and YYREEE (reference sequence). The CDR3 nucleotides are TGTGCCAGCAGCTACCAGCGGGGGGCCGCATTCTACGAGCAGTACTTC. It yields the protein CASSYQRGAAFYEQYF.

DNA for the CDR3: TGTGCCAGCAGCCCCCATAGTGGGGCGACGGGCACAGATACGCAGTATTTT. Its protein is CASSPHSGATGTDTQYF. The chain combines TRBV7-2 with TRBJ2-3; TRBD1 is a possible D gene (5 bases). This CDR3 has 17 residues. The germline V and J ends were trimmed by 5 bases and 1 base, with 19 bases remaining between them. Per the germline V gene, CDR1 is SGHTA and CDR2 is FQGNSA.

CDR3: CASSPRTEYGYTF. The CDR3 DNA reads as TGTGCCAGCAGCCCGAGGACAGAATATGGCTACACCTTC. This rearrangement joins TRBV4-2 to TRBJ1-2; D may be TRBD1 (6 bases). This CDR3 comprises 13 residues. V was pared by 4 bases and J by 5 bases, with 11 bases between. From germline, CDR1 is LGHNA and CDR2 YNFKEQ.

The V gene is TRBV27, the J gene TRBJ1-1; TRBD1 might be the D (5 bases). Deletions cut 8 bases from V and 6 bases from J, with 13 bases between. CDR1 is MNHEY and CDR2 is SMNVEV in the germline V gene (reference sequence). The CDR3 has 12 residues. CDR3 bases: TGTGCCAGCGGACTTCCGGGGGCTGAAGCTTTCTTT. Translation: CASGLPGAEAFF.

Only a few counts were recorded for this clone. This sequence joins TRBV6-5 and TRBJ2-5; tentative D call: TRBD1 (5 bases). Germline V gene data show CDR1 as MNHEY and CDR2 as SVGAGI. Trimming removed 7 bases from V and 2 bases from J, with 17 bases in between. This CDR3 contains 15 residues. The CDR3 protein is CASNLKTGLQETQYF. The CDR3 region has the DNA TGTGCCAGCAATCTAAAAACAGGCTTACAAGAGACCCAGTACTTC.